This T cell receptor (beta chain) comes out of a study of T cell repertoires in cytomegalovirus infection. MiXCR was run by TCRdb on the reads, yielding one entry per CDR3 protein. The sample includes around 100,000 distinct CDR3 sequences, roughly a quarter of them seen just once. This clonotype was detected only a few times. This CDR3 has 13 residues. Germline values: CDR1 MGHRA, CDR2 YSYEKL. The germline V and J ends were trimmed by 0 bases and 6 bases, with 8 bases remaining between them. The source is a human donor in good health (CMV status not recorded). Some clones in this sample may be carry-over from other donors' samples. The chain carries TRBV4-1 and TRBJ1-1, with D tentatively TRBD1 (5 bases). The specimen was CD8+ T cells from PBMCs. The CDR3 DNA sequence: TGCGCCAGCAGCCAAGACAGGGAAGCTGAAGCTTTCTTT. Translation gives CASSQDREAEAFF.